This TCR beta chain was sequenced for a study of cytomegalovirus exposure and HLA in healthy donors. The overall study: The early release's HLA-typed donors yielded 70 million to 85 million unique TCRs.

Study-wide results and caveats: The analysis excluded some indistinguishable V segments, including TRBV6-2 and TRBV6-3. In an earlier analysis, productive rearrangement rates for most beta V segments clustered near 87% or 30%. Presence/absence comparisons presumed near-even sequencing depth among donors.

Germline V CDR1 and CDR2: SGHNT, YENEEA. With 4 bases clipped from V and 2 bases from J, the junction kept 5 bases outside the gene matches. The CDR3 loop spans 15 amino acids. This clone has just a few counts. Antigen unknown. A multiplex PCR was run with 60 Vbeta primers and 13 Jbeta primers. Clones were sequenced by immunoSEQ multiplex PCR, and TCRdb holds only the in-frame ones, with some missing. The sample yields over 100,000 clones, approximately 80% seen once. The source material was PBMCs. V usage is TRBV11-3 and J usage is TRBJ2-3; TRBD2 matches at 8 bases. This TCR was recovered from a male donor in good health and CMV-seropositive. This CDR3 is CASSYLAGSTDTQYF. The CDR3 DNA reads as TGTGCCAGCAGCTATCTAGCGGGCTCCACAGATACGCAGTATTTT. Based on the CDR3 plus reference TRBV11-3 and TRBJ2-3, the full variable domain is EAGVVQSPRYKIIEKKQPVAFWCNPISGHNTLYWYLQNLGQGPELLIRYENEEAVDDSQLPKDRFSAERLKGVDSTLKIQPAELGDSAVYLCASSYLAGSTDTQYFGPGTRLTVL.